The next 32 T cell receptor beta chains were all read from a single sample in a study of T cells in Graves' hyperthyroidism and ophthalmopathy. RNA transcripts provided the source from which TCR beta CDR3 regions were amplified. HTBI primers drove first-round RT-PCR of the TCR CDR3. TCRdb independently ran MiXCR on the multiplex PCR reads; one entry per CDR3 protein. Among 500,000 to 650,000 distinct CDR3 sequences listed, roughly 15% were seen once. Sequencing was carried out using blood. These receptors all come from a woman aged 45-65 years with Graves' ophthalmopathy.

This clonotype was detected only a few times. The V gene is TRBV4-1, the J gene TRBJ2-3; D remains ambiguous. Deletions cut 3 bases from V and 6 bases from J, with 7 bases between. The CDR3 sequence is 12 residues long. CDR1 is MGHRA and CDR2 is YSYEKL in the germline V gene. The CDR3 spells CASSQQTDTQYF. The CDR3 region has the DNA TGCGCCAGCAGCCAGCAGACGGATACGCAGTATTTT.

In its sample, this clonotype was seen a few times. The rearrangement links TRBV29-1 to TRBJ2-7; D uncertain. The germline V and J ends were trimmed by 4 bases and 7 bases, with 26 bases remaining between them. Germline V lookup: CDR1 SQVTM, CDR2 ANQGSEA. CDR3 length: 16 residues. This chain's CDR3 is CSVAQAVRATPEEQYF. The DNA for the CDR3 is TGCAGCGTTGCCCAAGCCGTCCGGGCTACCCCAGAAGAGCAGTACTTC.

This clonotype was observed at least ten times. V usage is TRBV3-1 and J usage is TRBJ1-1; D ambiguous. Germline CDR1 and CDR2: LGHDT and YNNKEL (reference sequence). V lost 1 base and J lost 0, with 9 bases in between. The CDR3 spans 15 residues. The CDR3 sequence: CASSQVGNLNTEAFF. The DNA for the CDR3 is TGTGCCAGCAGCCAAGTGGGGAATCTGAACACTGAAGCTTTCTTT.

J is TRBJ2-1 and V is TRBV20-1; 9 bases match TRBD2. The length of the CDR3 is 16 residues. The V and J ends lost 1 base and 4 bases, in that order; junction bases with no gene match: 8. Germline-derived CDR1 and CDR2 are DFQATT and SNEGSKA (reference sequence). The chain's CDR3 is CSARVLASGDYNEQFF. CDR3 sequence (DNA): TGCAGTGCTAGAGTTTTGGCTAGCGGGGATTACAATGAGCAGTTCTTC.

In this sample, this clonotype turned up a few times. The rearrangement joins TRBV2 to TRBJ2-3; D possibly uses TRBD1 or TRBD2 (5 bases each). The CDR3 runs to 13 residues. The V end was cut by 2 bases, the J end by 6 bases, with 9 bases between. The germline CDR1 and CDR2 sequences are SNHLY and FYNNEI. The CDR3 loop reads CASSELGEDTQYF. The CDR3 nucleotides read TGTGCCAGCAGTGAATTGGGGGAGGATACGCAGTATTTT.

With respect to this clonotype: This may be a read error, as it is one base from a much larger clone. V usage is TRBV27 and J usage is TRBJ1-5; TRBD1 matches 9 bases. The CDR3 is 15 amino acids. CDR1 and CDR2 (germline): MNHEY, SMNVEV (reference sequence). V lost 0 bases, J lost 5 bases, and 2 bases stayed unmatched. The CDR3: CASSLSQGAHQPQHF. The DNA for the CDR3 is TGTGCCAGCAGTTTATCACAGGGGGCACATCAGCCCCAGCATTTT.

This clonotype has a count of ten or more. The chain links TRBV7-2 to TRBJ2-5; perhaps TRBD1 as D (6 bases). There are 14 residues in the CDR3. From germline, CDR1 is SGHTA and CDR2 FQGNSA. Between the trimmed V and J ends, which lost 8 bases and 5 bases, there was a span of 18 bases. CDR3 nucleotide sequence: TGTGCCAGCGCGCCGGGACACCTACGGGAGACCCAGTACTTC. This sequence encodes CASAPGHLRETQYF.

V and J are TRBV24-1 and TRBJ2-7; 13 positions agree with TRBD2. CDR1 KGHDR and CDR2 SFDVKD come from the germline V gene. CDR3 length equals 16 residues. V shed 3 bases and J 4 bases; nucleotides not matched to a gene: 5. Here the CDR3 DNA reads TGTGCCACCAGTGATCCGGGACTAGCGGGACGATACGAGCAGTACTTC. It specifies CATSDPGLAGRYEQYF.

In this sample, this clonotype turned up many times. The rearrangement uses TRBV28 and TRBJ1-5; 8 bases are shared with TRBD1. The CDR3 runs to 15 residues. The junction had 0 bases not matched to a gene; V was cut back by 0 bases and J by 2 bases. Germline V lookup: CDR1 MDHEN, CDR2 SYDVKM. The CDR3, as DNA: TGTGCCAGCAGTTTATGGGACAGGGGCAATCAGCCCCAGCATTTT. This encodes CASSLWDRGNQPQHF.

This clonotype was recorded a few times. V usage is TRBV27 and J usage is TRBJ1-2; tentative D call: TRBD1 (5 bases). There are 14 residues in the CDR3. Between the trimmed V and J ends, which lost 5 bases and 4 bases, there was a span of 14 bases. CDR1 is MNHEY and CDR2 is SMNVEV in the germline V gene (reference sequence). The CDR3, as DNA: TGTGCCAGCAGTCCCTCGGGACGGTTCTATGGCTACACCTTC. Its protein product is CASSPSGRFYGYTF.

The chain couples TRBV20-1 to TRBJ1-2; no clear D gene. Trimming removed 3 bases at V and 6 bases at J, with 11 bases between. Germline loops: CDR1 DFQATT, CDR2 SNEGSKA (reference sequence). This CDR3 contains 12 residues. CDR3 coding DNA: TGCAGTGCTAGTGGTCAGCAGAATGGCTACACCTTC. It codes for CSASGQQNGYTF.

This clonotype was seen many times. V usage is TRBV11-3 and J usage is TRBJ2-2, with D unclear. Looked up from germline, CDR1 is SGHNT and CDR2 is YENEEA. The ends were cut back, 4 bases at V and 5 bases at J, with 14 bases in the middle. This CDR3 is 15 amino acids long. CDR3 sequence: CASSSWSGETGELFF. In DNA form, the CDR3 reads TGTGCCAGCAGCTCGTGGTCTGGAGAAACCGGGGAGCTGTTTTTT.

This clonotype was seen repeatedly, ten times or more. As DNA, the CDR3 is TGTGCCAGCAGTTACGCAGTCAATGAGCAGTTCTTC. Residues: CASSYAVNEQFF. The chain has TRBV6-2 or TRBV6-3 and TRBJ2-1; D is ambiguous. The germline CDR1 and CDR2 sequences are MNHEY and SVGEGT. The CDR3 is made up of 12 amino acids. The V and J ends lost 2 bases and 6 bases respectively, with 5 bases between them.

The rearrangement links TRBV15 to TRBJ2-2; the D is unclear. The CDR3 is 16 amino acids. CDR1 is LNHNV and CDR2 is YYDKDF in the germline V gene (reference sequence). Trimming pared 0 bases from V and 1 base from J, leaving 9 bases between. CDR3 sequence reads: CATSRDLQRNTGELFF. CDR3 sequence (DNA): TGTGCCACCAGCAGAGATCTCCAGCGGAACACCGGGGAGCTGTTTTTT.

This clonotype has ten or more counts. This rearrangement joins TRBV7-9 to TRBJ2-7; the D gene could be TRBD1 or TRBD2 (5 bases each). CDR1 SEHNR and CDR2 FQNEAQ come from the germline V gene (reference sequence). CDR3 size: 13 residues. V lost 1 base and J 6 bases, leaving 10 bases between the germline ends. The CDR3: CASSLGGRGEQYF. The CDR3 bases are TGTGCCAGCAGCTTAGGGGGGAGAGGCGAGCAGTACTTC.

At least ten counts were recorded for this clonotype. This sequence joins TRBV5-1 and TRBJ1-1; TRBD1 is a possible D gene (6 bases). CDR3 length: 14 amino acids. Germline loops: CDR1 SGHRS, CDR2 YFSETQ. V was clipped by 2 bases and J by 3 bases, with 11 bases between them. The CDR3 DNA reads as TGCGCCAGCAGCTTACAGGGTTTTGACACTGAAGCTTTCTTT. Its protein product is CASSLQGFDTEAFF.

This clonotype was recorded at least ten times. The V call is TRBV7-2, the J call TRBJ2-7; 9 positions agree with TRBD2. V dropped 4 bases and J dropped 3; count of bases not matched to a gene: 4. Germline V gene lookup returns CDR1 SGHTA and CDR2 FQGNSA. The CDR3 spans 14 residues. The CDR3 loop is CASSSGLAIYEQYF. The CDR3 DNA follows: TGTGCCAGCAGCTCTGGACTAGCGATCTACGAGCAGTACTTC.

This clonotype was counted at least ten times. The J gene is TRBJ1-1, the V gene TRBV18; D is undetermined. Germline-derived CDR1 and CDR2 are KGHSH and LQKENI. The CDR3 spans 13 residues. V gave up 1 base and J gave up 0 bases, with 3 bases separating them. This CDR3 reads CASSPRMNTEAFF. CDR3 nucleotides: TGTGCCAGCTCACCACGAATGAACACTGAAGCTTTCTTT.

The chain has TRBV18 and TRBJ2-1, with D perhaps TRBD1 or TRBD2 (5 bases each). The CDR3 runs 15 residues. Germline V gene data show CDR1 as KGHSH and CDR2 as LQKENI. The V gene lost 0 bases and the J gene lost 6 bases, with 12 bases spanning the gap. The DNA for the CDR3 is TGTGCCAGCTCACCACCCCGTGCTGGGGGCAATGAGCAGTTCTTC. Residues: CASSPPRAGGNEQFF.

This clonotype occurred many times. J is TRBJ2-1 and V is TRBV10-3; TRBD1 aligns across 11 bases. CDR1 is ENHRY, CDR2 SYGVKD, per germline. Trimming removed 10 bases from V and 8 bases from J; junction bases left unmatched: 7. The CDR3 has 13 amino acids. The CDR3 DNA follows: TGTGCCACCCGGGACAGGGGGTCGGATGAGCAGTTCTTC. Translated: CATRDRGSDEQFF.

The V and J genes are TRBV27 and TRBJ1-5; unclear D gene. The ends were cut back, 5 bases at V and 9 bases at J, with 8 bases in the middle. The CDR3 is made up of 11 amino acids. Germline V gene lookup returns CDR1 MNHEY and CDR2 SMNVEV (reference sequence). The CDR3 region has the DNA TGTGCCAGCAGTCTCCCAGGGCCCCAGCATTTT. Translation: CASSLPGPQHF.

This clonotype has ten or more counts. The chain has TRBV11-3 and TRBJ2-1; possible D gene TRBD1, 6 bases. The V gene lost 8 bases and the J gene lost 2 bases, with 19 bases spanning the gap. Germline V gene lookup returns CDR1 SGHNT and CDR2 YENEEA. This CDR3 comprises 16 residues. The CDR3 loop reads CASSRRGRGAYNEQFF. CDR3 DNA sequence: TGTGCCAGCTCAAGACGGGGCAGGGGCGCCTACAATGAGCAGTTCTTC.

The chain combines TRBV20-1 with TRBJ1-1; maybe TRBD1 (5 bases). Germline-derived CDR1 and CDR2 are DFQATT and SNEGSKA (reference sequence). The CDR3 sequence is 15 residues long. V shed 6 bases and J shed 0 bases, with 17 bases lying between them. CDR3 bases: TGCAGTGCCGAGGGGCACCTCGGAGTGAACACTGAAGCTTTCTTT. Translation gives CSAEGHLGVNTEAFF.

This clonotype was counted a few times. The rearrangement joins TRBV9 to TRBJ2-7; TRBD2 matches 8 bases. The CDR3 runs 15 residues. V lost 3 bases and J lost 5; bases outside the gene matches: 10. Per the germline V gene, CDR1 is SGDLS and CDR2 is YYNGEE. The CDR3, as DNA: TGTGCCAGCAGCGGCACCGGGACTAGATATGACGAGCAGTACTTC. It codes for CASSGTGTRYDEQYF.

This clonotype was seen many times. This chain joins TRBV6-1 and TRBJ1-5; tentatively, D is TRBD1 (5 bases). Germline V gives CDR1 MNHNS, CDR2 SASEGT. Trimming took off 4 bases at V and 0 bases at J, with 13 bases between the two ends. This CDR3 has 16 residues. The CDR3 DNA reads TGTGCCAGCAGTGGGGGCGCGGGAATTAGCAATCAGCCCCAGCATTTT. Protein: CASSGGAGISNQPQHF.

This clonotype was seen repeatedly, ten times or more. The V gene is TRBV7-2, the J gene TRBJ2-3, with 8 bases matching TRBD1. V trimming: 3 bases; J trimming: 2 bases; junction bases outside the gene matches: 7. CDR1 is SGHTA, CDR2 FQGNSA, per germline. The CDR3 contains 16 residues. The CDR3 loop reads CASSLGLDRATDTQYF. As DNA, the CDR3 is TGTGCCAGCAGCTTGGGCCTGGACAGGGCCACAGATACGCAGTATTTT.

On this clonotype: This may come from a read error, since a much larger clone is one base off. The gene calls are TRBV28 and TRBJ1-2; D may be TRBD1 (5 bases). CDR1 is MDHEN and CDR2 is SYDVKM in the germline V gene. Trimming stripped 8 bases from V and 1 base from J, with 8 bases between. This CDR3 comprises 12 residues. The DNA for the CDR3 is TGTGCCAGCGCAAGGGGTAACTATGGCTACACCTTC. Translated, it gives CASARGNYGYTF.

This clonotype was counted only a few times. This sequence joins TRBV28 and TRBJ1-6; D perhaps matches TRBD1 (6 bases). Trimming stripped 5 bases from V and 7 bases from J, with 15 bases between. This CDR3 comprises 15 residues. The V gene's germline CDR1 is MDHEN and CDR2 SYDVKM. CDR3 residues: CASSTRGFQNSPLHF. In DNA, the CDR3 is TGTGCCAGCAGTACGAGGGGGTTTCAGAATTCACCCCTCCACTTT.

This clonotype was recorded at least ten times. The chain has TRBV6-6 and TRBJ2-7, with TRBD2 matching over 8 bases. Germline values: CDR1 MNHNY, CDR2 SVGAGI (reference sequence). The CDR3 is made up of 15 amino acids. The ends lost 0 bases at V and 4 bases at J; junction bases unmatched: 5. CDR3 sequence (DNA): TGTGCCAGCAGTTACTCTACGGGAGGGCCTTACGAGCAGTACTTC. Its translation: CASSYSTGGPYEQYF.

This clonotype was detected ten times or more. The chain has TRBV6-2 or TRBV6-3 and TRBJ1-2, with TRBD1 matching 10 bases. Germline V lookup: CDR1 MNHEY, CDR2 SVGEGT. The CDR3 runs 15 residues. V lost 2 bases and J lost 4; bases outside the gene matches: 4. CDR3 bases: TGTGCCAGCAGTTACGTGGGACAGGGGACCTATGGCTACACCTTC. Translating gives CASSYVGQGTYGYTF.

On this clonotype: This clone may be a read error of a much larger clone one base away. The chain uses TRBV27 and TRBJ1-1; D not certain. The length of the CDR3 is 13 residues. V dropped 3 bases and J dropped 1 base, with 6 bases sitting between them. The germline CDR1 and CDR2 sequences are MNHEY and SMNVEV (reference sequence). For the CDR3, the DNA is TGTGCCAGCAGTTTTATGGGGAACACTGAAGCTTTCTTT. Translating gives CASSFMGNTEAFF.

This clonotype was detected many times. This chain connects TRBV28 to TRBJ1-6; the D is unclear. This CDR3 region has 15 residues. Trimming pared 7 bases from V and 0 bases from J, leaving 10 bases between. Looked up from germline, CDR1 is MDHEN and CDR2 is SYDVKM. CDR3 residues: CASNRPNSYNSPLHF. CDR3 DNA: TGTGCCAGCAACCGACCGAACTCCTATAATTCACCCCTCCACTTT.